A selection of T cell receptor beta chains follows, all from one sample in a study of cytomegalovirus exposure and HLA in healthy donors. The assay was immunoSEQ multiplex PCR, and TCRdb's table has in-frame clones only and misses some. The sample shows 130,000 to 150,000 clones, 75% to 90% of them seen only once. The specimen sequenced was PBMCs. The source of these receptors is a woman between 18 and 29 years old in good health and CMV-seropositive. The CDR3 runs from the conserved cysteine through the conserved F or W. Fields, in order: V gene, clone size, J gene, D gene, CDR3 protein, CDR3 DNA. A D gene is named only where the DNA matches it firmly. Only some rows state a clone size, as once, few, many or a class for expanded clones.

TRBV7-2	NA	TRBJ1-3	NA	CASRPFLIAVDSGNTIYF	TGTGCCAGCAGACCTTTTCTCATAGCGGTCGACTCTGGAAACACCATATATTTT
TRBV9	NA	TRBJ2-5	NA	CASSVQGGLQETQYF	TGTGCCAGCAGCGTACAGGGAGGCCTTCAAGAGACCCAGTACTTC
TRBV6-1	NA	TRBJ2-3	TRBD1	CASSVTGGADTQYF	TGTGCCAGCAGTGTGACAGGGGGGGCAGATACGCAGTATTTT
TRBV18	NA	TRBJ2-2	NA	CASSPLRGTGELFF	TGTGCCAGCTCACCTCTCCGAGGGACCGGGGAGCTGTTTTTT
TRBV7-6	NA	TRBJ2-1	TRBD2	CASSAPRAGGGNEQFF	TGTGCCAGCAGCGCCCCCCGGGCGGGGGGCGGGAATGAGCAGTTCTTC
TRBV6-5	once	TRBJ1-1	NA	CASSSNRDTEAFF	TGTGCCAGCAGTTCTAACAGAGACACTGAAGCTTTCTTT
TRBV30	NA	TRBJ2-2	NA	CAWSGARHPRRNTGELFF	TGTGCCTGGAGTGGGGCCCGGCACCCCCGAAGAAACACCGGGGAGCTGTTTTTT
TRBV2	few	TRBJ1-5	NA	CASSGLEYSNQPQHF	TGTGCCAGCAGTGGGTTGGAGTATAGCAATCAGCCCCAGCATTTT
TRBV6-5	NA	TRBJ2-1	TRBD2	CAKDGGTYNEQFF	TGTGCAAAAGACGGGGGGACCTACAATGAGCAGTTCTTC
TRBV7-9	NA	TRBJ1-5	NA	CASSLADFSNQPQHF	TGTGCCAGCAGCTTAGCCGACTTTAGCAATCAGCCCCAGCATTTT
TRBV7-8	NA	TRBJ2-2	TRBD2	CASSLSGGQNTGELFF	TGTGCCAGCAGCCTATCGGGGGGGCAGAACACCGGGGAGCTGTTTTTT
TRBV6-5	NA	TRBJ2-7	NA	CASSQGGSYEQYF	TGTGCCAGCAGCCAAGGGGGATCCTACGAGCAGTACTTC
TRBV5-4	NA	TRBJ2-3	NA	CASSLAGGLDSDTQYF	TGTGCCAGCAGCTTGGCCGGGGGGCTCGACTCAGATACGCAGTATTTT
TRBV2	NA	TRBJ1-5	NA	CASSVAAGYSNQPQHF	TGTGCCAGCAGTGTAGCGGCAGGTTATAGCAATCAGCCCCAGCATTTT
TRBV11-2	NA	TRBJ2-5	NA	CASSRERYQETQYF	TGTGCCAGCAGCCGAGAGCGCTACCAAGAGACCCAGTACTTC
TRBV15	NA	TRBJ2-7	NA	CATSRDNEVGYEQYF	TGTGCCACCAGCAGAGATAATGAGGTGGGCTACGAGCAGTACTTC
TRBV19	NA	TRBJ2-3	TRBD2	CASSISSGGATDTQYF	TGTGCCAGTAGTATTTCCAGCGGGGGGGCGACAGATACGCAGTATTTT
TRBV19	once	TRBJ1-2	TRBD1	CASSRQGNYGYTF	TGTGCCAGTAGCAGACAGGGTAACTATGGCTACACCTTC
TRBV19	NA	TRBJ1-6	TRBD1	CASSMGTGGRSPLHF	TGTGCCAGTAGTATGGGGACAGGGGGCCGTTCACCCCTCCACTTT
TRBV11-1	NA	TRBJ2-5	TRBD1	CASSLQGASSDQETQYF	TGTGCCAGCAGCTTACAGGGGGCATCCTCCGATCAAGAGACCCAGTACTTC
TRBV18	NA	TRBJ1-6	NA	CASGTGTSPPLHF	TGTGCCAGCGGTACAGGCACTTCACCACCCCTCCACTTT
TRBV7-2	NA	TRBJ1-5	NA	CASSLGPGISQPQHF	TGTGCCAGCAGCTTAGGCCCGGGAATCAGTCAGCCCCAGCATTTT
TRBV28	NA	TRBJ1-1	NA	CASSSPGENTEAFF	TGTGCCAGCAGTTCTCCAGGGGAGAACACTGAAGCTTTCTTT
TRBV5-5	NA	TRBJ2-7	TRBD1	CASSLGTGNYEQYF	TGTGCCAGCAGCTTGGGGACAGGGAACTACGAGCAGTACTTC
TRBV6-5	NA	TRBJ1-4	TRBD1	CASSGQYNEKLFF	TGTGCCAGCTCGGGACAGTACAATGAAAAACTGTTTTTT
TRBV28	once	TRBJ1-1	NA	CASSLRGYAEAFF	TGTGCCAGCAGCCTAAGGGGGTACGCTGAAGCTTTCTTT
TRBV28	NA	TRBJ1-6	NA	CASSFLAVKSYNSPLHF	TGTGCCAGCAGTTTTTTAGCAGTTAAAAGTTATAATTCACCCCTCCACTTT
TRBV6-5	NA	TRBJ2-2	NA	CASSLATGELFF	TGTGCCAGCAGCTTAGCAACCGGGGAGCTGTTTTTT
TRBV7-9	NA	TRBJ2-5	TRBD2	CASAERGTQETQYF	TGTGCCAGCGCCGAGCGGGGGACCCAAGAGACCCAGTACTTC
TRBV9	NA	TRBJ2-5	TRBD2	CASSVGAGEQETQYF	TGTGCCAGCAGCGTAGGGGCGGGGGAACAAGAGACCCAGTACTTC
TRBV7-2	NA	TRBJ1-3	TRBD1	CASSPRTGVNTIYF	TGTGCCAGCAGCCCCAGGACAGGGGTGAACACCATATATTTT
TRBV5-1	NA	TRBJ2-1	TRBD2	CASSSYKPGLASYEQFF	TGCGCCAGCAGCTCCTATAAACCGGGACTAGCTAGCTATGAGCAGTTCTTC
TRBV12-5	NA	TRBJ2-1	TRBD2	CASGRGQAGRKGNEQFF	TGTGCTAGTGGTCGGGGCCAAGCGGGACGAAAGGGGAATGAGCAGTTCTTC
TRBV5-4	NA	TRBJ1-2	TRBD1	CASSRDRDYGYTF	TGTGCCAGCAGCCGTGACAGGGATTATGGCTACACCTTC
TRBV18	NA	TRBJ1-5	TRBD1	CASSLTGGSNQPQHF	TGTGCCAGCTCCCTCACAGGGGGCAGCAATCAGCCCCAGCATTTT
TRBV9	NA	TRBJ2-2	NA	CASSVKQWVAGELFF	TGTGCCAGCAGCGTAAAACAGTGGGTGGCCGGGGAGCTGTTTTTT
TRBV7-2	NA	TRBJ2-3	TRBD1	CASSPQGAHTDTQYF	TGTGCCAGCAGCCCGCAGGGGGCCCACACAGATACGCAGTATTTT
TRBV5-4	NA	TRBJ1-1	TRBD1	CASSPSGQGMNTEAFF	TGTGCCAGCAGCCCATCGGGACAGGGAATGAACACTGAAGCTTTCTTT
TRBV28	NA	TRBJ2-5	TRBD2	CASSESGGRETQYF	TGTGCCAGCAGTGAATCGGGGGGACGAGAGACCCAGTACTTC
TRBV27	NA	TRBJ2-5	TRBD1	CASPVALRDRGLRPPWETQYF	TGTGCCAGTCCTGTAGCACTAAGGGACAGGGGGCTGAGGCCGCCCTGGGAGACCCAGTACTTC
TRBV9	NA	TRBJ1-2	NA	CASSAGGGYGYTF	TGTGCCAGCAGCGCCGGTGGAGGCTATGGCTACACCTTC
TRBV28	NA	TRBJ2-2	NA	CASRQSTGELFF	TGTGCCAGCAGACAGAGCACCGGGGAGCTGTTTTTT
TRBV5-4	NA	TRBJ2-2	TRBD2	CASSLGRGGVPGELFF	TGTGCCAGCAGCTTGGGACGCGGGGGGGTTCCCGGGGAGCTGTTTTTT
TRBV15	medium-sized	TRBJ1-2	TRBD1	CATSRAGQGTNYGYTF	TGTGCCACCAGCAGAGCCGGACAGGGGACTAACTATGGCTACACCTTC
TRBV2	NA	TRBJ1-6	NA	CASRWWGPDKPVHF	TGTGCCAGCAGGTGGTGGGGGCCTGACAAACCCGTCCACTTT
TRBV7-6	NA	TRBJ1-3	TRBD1	CASSGGTGEGNTIYF	TGTGCCAGCAGCGGCGGGACAGGGGAGGGAAACACCATATATTTT